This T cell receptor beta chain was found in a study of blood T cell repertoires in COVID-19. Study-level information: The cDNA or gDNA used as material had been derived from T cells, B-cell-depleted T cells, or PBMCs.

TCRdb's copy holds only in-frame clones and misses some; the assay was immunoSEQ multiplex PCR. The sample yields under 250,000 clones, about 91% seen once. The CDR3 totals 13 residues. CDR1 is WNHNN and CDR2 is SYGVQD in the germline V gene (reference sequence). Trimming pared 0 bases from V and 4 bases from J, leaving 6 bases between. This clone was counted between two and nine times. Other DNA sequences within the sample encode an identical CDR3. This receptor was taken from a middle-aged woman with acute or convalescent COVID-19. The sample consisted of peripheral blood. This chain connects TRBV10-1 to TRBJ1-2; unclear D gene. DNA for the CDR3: TGCGCCAGCAGTGAGTCTCGGGGCTATGGCTACACCTTC. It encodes CASSESRGYGYTF.